The 11 T cell receptor beta chains below come from one sample, sequenced in a study of cytomegalovirus exposure and HLA in healthy donors (dated by TCRdb to about 2017). Library generation was performed with the immunoSEQ multiplex PCR assay. The multiplex PCR relied on a mix of 60 forward primers for TCR Vbeta segments and 13 reverse primers for TCR Jbeta segments. TCRdb obtained this table from immuneACCESS and retained in-frame rearrangements with V and J assigned. These tables miss some clones; where compared with another copy, unresolved V genes account for less than half of the shortfall, and the remainder is unexplained. This sample holds 150,000 to 200,000 clones; 75% to 80% were observed only once. The ten most abundant clones make up less than 15% of the sample. The sample consisted of PBMCs. These TCRs come from a woman aged 25 to 39 in good health and CMV-seropositive.

Points on this clone: The sample contains more than one DNA sequence encoding this CDR3. The chain employs TRBV7-2 and TRBJ1-2; 7 positions match TRBD1. From germline, CDR1 is SGHTA and CDR2 FQGNSA. This CDR3 has 18 amino acids. V shed 1 base and J 4 bases; nucleotides not matched to a gene: 15. The CDR3 DNA follows: TGTGCCAGCAGCTTAGGTGGGGAGGAGGGGGCGCAGGGCTATGGCTACACCTTC. Translation gives CASSLGGEEGAQGYGYTF.

J is TRBJ2-4 and V is TRBV11-3, with 10 bases that match TRBD1. Per germline, CDR1 SGHNT and CDR2 YENEEA. CDR3 length equals 16 residues. V lost 5 bases and J lost 6; bases outside the gene matches: 10. CDR3 amino acids: CASSARDRGLGNIQYF. The CDR3 DNA reads TGTGCCAGCAGCGCCCGAGACAGGGGGCTCGGAAACATTCAGTACTTC.

The rearrangement joins TRBV11-3 to TRBJ1-2; TRBD1 might be the D (5 bases). Trimming removed 6 bases from V and 0 bases from J, with 8 bases in between. Per the germline V gene, CDR1 is SGHNT and CDR2 is YENEEA. The CDR3 consists of 13 residues. In DNA, the CDR3 is TGTGCCAGCAGGCTGGGGCCTAACTATGGCTACACCTTC. This encodes CASRLGPNYGYTF.

Only a few counts were recorded for this clone. The chain employs TRBV28 and TRBJ1-5; D is ambiguous. Trimming cost V 2 bases and J 7 bases, with 18 bases left between them. The CDR3 totals 16 residues. Looked up from germline, CDR1 is MDHEN and CDR2 is SYDVKM. CDR3 amino acids: CASSLIVPGLDQPQHF. Here the CDR3 DNA reads TGTGCCAGCAGTTTAATTGTCCCGGGATTGGACCAGCCCCAGCATTTT.

The chain couples TRBV5-1 to TRBJ2-7, with a tentative D call TRBD2 (5 bases). The germline V gene encodes CDR1 SGHRS and CDR2 YFSETQ. The length of the CDR3 is 14 residues. With 0 bases removed from V and 1 base from J, the gap between germline ends came to 8 bases. CDR3 nucleotides: TGCGCCAGCAGCTTGGCTAGCCAATCCTACGAGCAGTACTTC. Its protein product is CASSLASQSYEQYF.

This chain uses TRBV13 with TRBJ2-7, with D perhaps TRBD1 (5 bases). The CDR3 loop spans 15 amino acids. Germline-derived CDR1 and CDR2 are PRHDT and FYEKMQ (reference sequence). With 5 bases removed from V and 1 base from J, the gap between germline ends came to 15 bases. CDR3 nucleotides: TGTGCCAGCAGCCCCCTTGGTCAGGGTTCCTACGAGCAGTACTTC. This translates into CASSPLGQGSYEQYF.

The chain carries TRBV18 and TRBJ2-5; perhaps TRBD2 as D (6 bases). The germline V and J ends were trimmed by 4 bases and 5 bases, with 11 bases remaining between them. This CDR3 comprises 13 residues. Germline values: CDR1 KGHSH, CDR2 LQKENI. The CDR3 DNA reads TGTGCCAGCTCACGGGGTCGGGGGGAGACCCAGTACTTC. This translates into CASSRGRGETQYF.

J is TRBJ1-1 and V is TRBV5-4; TRBD1 agrees at 11 bases. CDR1 and CDR2 from the germline V gene are SGHNT and YYREEE (reference sequence). V shed 3 bases and J 4 bases; nucleotides not matched to a gene: 8. There are 16 residues in the CDR3. CDR3 sequence reads: CASSWGTGTGGTEAFF. CDR3 bases: TGTGCCAGCAGCTGGGGCACAGGGACAGGGGGCACTGAAGCTTTCTTT.

This clone was observed once. The chain combines TRBV5-1 with TRBJ2-1; tentative D call: TRBD2 (5 bases). The germline V gene encodes CDR1 SGHRS and CDR2 YFSETQ. V gave up 4 bases and J gave up 1 base, with 6 bases separating them. This CDR3 has 13 amino acids. Written as DNA, the CDR3 is TGCGCCAGCAGCAGGACTTCCTACAATGAGCAGTTCTTC. The encoded protein is CASSRTSYNEQFF. Based on the CDR3 plus reference TRBV5-1 and TRBJ2-1, the full variable domain is KAGVTQTPRYLIKTRGQQVTLSCSPISGHRSVSWYQQTPGQGLQFLFEYFSETQRNKGNFPGRFSGRQFSNSRSEMNVSTLELGDSALYLCASSRTSYNEQFFGPGTRLTVL.

This chain connects TRBV11-3 to TRBJ2-3; TRBD2 is a possible D gene (7 bases). V lost 6 bases and J 2 bases, leaving 15 bases between the germline ends. The CDR3 covers 15 residues. Germline CDR1 reads SGHNT; CDR2 reads YENEEA. CDR3 nucleotides: TGTGCCAGCAGTGGGTCGGGGGGCGCCACAGATACGCAGTATTTT. Translating gives CASSGSGGATDTQYF.

The rearrangement joins TRBV5-4 to TRBJ2-7; D might be TRBD1 (6 bases). Trimming stripped 4 bases from V and 2 bases from J, with 16 bases between. The CDR3 contains 15 residues. Germline-derived CDR1 and CDR2 are SGHNT and YYREEE (reference sequence). The CDR3 DNA reads as TGTGCCAGCAGCCCCGCGAGGGACACCCCCTACGAGCAGTACTTC. Translated: CASSPARDTPYEQYF. The complete variable domain, with remaining parts taken from reference TRBV5-4 and TRBJ2-7, reads ETGVTQSPTHLIKTRGQQVTLRCSSQSGHNTVSWYQQALGQGPQFIFQYYREEENGRGNFPPRFSGLQFPNYSSELNVNALELDDSALYLCASSPARDTPYEQYFGPGTRLTVT.